This entry lists 5 T cell receptor beta chains sequenced from one sample in a study of shared clonotypes between healthy human individuals. CD45RO-negative CD8 cells positively selected for CCR7 made up the naive population, which excluded terminally differentiated effector memory CD45RA+ cells. TCRdb's copy holds only in-frame clones and misses some; the assay was immunoSEQ multiplex PCR. The sample lists some 1,900,000 clones; approximately 95% were seen once. The sample was naive CD8+ T cells sorted from blood. The source of these receptors is a man aged 18 to 29 in good health.

This chain connects TRBV11-2 to TRBJ2-1, with D hard to call. The CDR3 contains 13 residues. Trimming removed 4 bases at V and 6 bases at J, with 10 bases between. Germline V gene data show CDR1 as SGHAT and CDR2 as FQNNGV. The CDR3 loop is CASSSGPGNEQFF. The CDR3, as DNA: TGTGCCAGCAGCTCAGGACCCGGCAATGAGCAGTTCTTC. Complete variable domain (other parts from reference TRBV11-2 and TRBJ2-1): EAGVAQSPRYKIIEKRQSVAFWCNPISGHATLYWYQQILGQGPKLLIQFQNNGVVDDSQLPKDRFSAERLKGVDSTLKIQPAKLEDSAVYLCASSSGPGNEQFFGPGTRLTVL.

The V call is TRBV7-9, the J call TRBJ2-3; D tentatively fits TRBD1 or TRBD2 (5 bases each). Germline values: CDR1 SEHNR, CDR2 FQNEAQ (reference sequence). V dropped 2 bases and J dropped 6 bases, with 12 bases sitting between them. This CDR3 is built from 14 residues. This CDR3 is CASSLNPGTDTQYF. The CDR3 DNA sequence: TGTGCCAGCAGCTTAAACCCAGGGACGGATACGCAGTATTTT.

The chain links TRBV6-7 to TRBJ2-1; 9 positions agree with TRBD1. TRBV6-7 belongs to the ORF category, with a function that is uncertain. This CDR3 is 15 amino acids long. The V and J ends lost 6 bases and 6 bases, in that order; junction bases with no gene match: 9. For the CDR3, the DNA is TGTGCCAGCAGCTCCGGGACAGGGTTAGGCAATGAGCAGTTCTTC. This codes for CASSSGTGLGNEQFF.

This clone occurred once. The CDR3 DNA reads TGTGCCAGCAGCCCGGGACAGGGAATTAACTACGAGCAGTACTTC. Translation: CASSPGQGINYEQYF. The chain carries TRBV9 and TRBJ2-7; 9 bases are shared with TRBD1. V lost 4 bases to trimming and J lost 3 bases; unmatched junction nucleotides: 8. Looked up from germline, CDR1 is SGDLS and CDR2 is YYNGEE. This CDR3 contains 15 residues.

J is TRBJ2-5 and V is TRBV7-6; 7 nucleotides align to TRBD2. Germline V gives CDR1 SGHVS, CDR2 FNYEAQ. J was trimmed by 5 bases and V by 1 base; bases with no gene match: 10. CDR3 length: 16 amino acids. The CDR3 spells CASSLVAGEGKETQYF. The CDR3 DNA is TGTGCCAGCAGCTTAGTTGCGGGAGAGGGGAAGGAGACCCAGTACTTC. Together with reference TRBV7-6 and TRBJ2-5, the CDR3 gives the full variable domain: GAGVSQSPRYKVTKRGQDVALRCDPISGHVSLYWYRQALGQGPEFLTYFNYEAQQDKSGLPNDRFSAERPEGSISTLTIQRTEQRDSAMYRCASSLVAGEGKETQYFGPGTRLLVL.